Following are 17 T cell receptor beta chains from one sample sequenced in a study of control samples from healthy donors and cancer patients. Method: immunoSEQ multiplex PCR; TCRdb's copy keeps in-frame clones and lacks some. The sample shows some 220,000 clones, roughly 94% of them seen only once. Sequencing used blood. These receptors were collected from a man between 50 and 59 years old in good health.

The chain links TRBV2 to TRBJ2-7, with TRBD1 as a possible D gene (6 bases). The CDR3 totals 15 residues. The V end was cut by 4 bases, the J end by 9 bases, with 22 bases between. CDR1 and CDR2 from the germline V gene are SNHLY and FYNNEI. The CDR3, as DNA: TGTGCCAGCAGTGGGGGGCCCCGGGACGTATCTGGGCAGTACTTC. It codes for CASSGGPRDVSGQYF.

The chain couples TRBV19 to TRBJ1-3; D perhaps matches TRBD1 (6 bases). V lost 6 bases and J lost 3, with 12 bases in between. The CDR3 is made up of 14 amino acids. Germline values: CDR1 LNHDA, CDR2 SQIVND (reference sequence). CDR3 residues: CASRNTGLGNTIYF. CDR3 in DNA: TGTGCCAGTAGGAATACAGGGCTTGGAAACACCATATATTTT.

This clone has just one count. This chain uses TRBV5-1 with TRBJ2-2; D remains ambiguous. The V and J ends lost 8 bases and 3 bases respectively, with 14 bases between them. The CDR3 extends over 14 amino acids. Germline V lookup: CDR1 SGHRS, CDR2 YFSETQ. CDR3 amino acids: CASAPLVDTGELFF. The DNA of the CDR3 is TGCGCCAGTGCCCCTTTAGTGGACACCGGGGAGCTGTTTTTT. The whole variable domain, filled in from reference TRBV5-1 and TRBJ2-2, reads KAGVTQTPRYLIKTRGQQVTLSCSPISGHRSVSWYQQTPGQGLQFLFEYFSETQRNKGNFPGRFSGRQFSNSRSEMNVSTLELGDSALYLCASAPLVDTGELFFGEGSRLTVL.

The V call is TRBV3-1 (or the pseudogene TRBV3-2), the J call TRBJ1-1; D is ambiguous. CDR1 is LGHDT, CDR2 YNNKEL, per germline (reference sequence). CDR3 size: 15 residues. The germline V and J ends were trimmed by 0 bases and 4 bases, with 12 bases remaining between them. The CDR3 DNA reads as TGTGCCAGCAGCCAAGAAAATAACGGGATCACTGAAGCTTTCTTT. Translating it yields CASSQENNGITEAFF.

The chain recombines TRBV7-9 with TRBJ1-1; maybe TRBD1 (5 bases). Germline V gene data show CDR1 as SEHNR and CDR2 as FQNEAQ (reference sequence). The CDR3 is made up of 15 amino acids. Trimming took off 1 base at V and 3 bases at J, with 12 bases between the two ends. CDR3 nucleotides: TGTGCCAGCAGCTTAGAAAGGGGACCCTACACTGAAGCTTTCTTT. Translation: CASSLERGPYTEAFF.

The chain has TRBV11-3 and TRBJ2-2, with unresolved D. The CDR3 consists of 14 residues. Per germline, CDR1 SGHNT and CDR2 YENEEA. Trimming stripped 3 bases from V and 3 bases from J, with 8 bases between. CDR3: CASSFNRDTGELFF. CDR3 DNA: TGTGCCAGCAGCTTTAATAGGGACACCGGGGAGCTGTTTTTT.

The chain links TRBV7-9 to TRBJ2-7; 11 bases are a match to TRBD2. This CDR3 contains 15 residues. Looked up from germline, CDR1 is SEHNR and CDR2 is FQNEAQ (reference sequence). V was pared by 3 bases and J by 2 bases, with 3 bases of the junction left unmatched. The CDR3 sequence is CASSLTSGVPYEQYF. The CDR3 coding sequence is TGTGCCAGCAGCTTGACTAGCGGGGTCCCCTACGAGCAGTACTTC.

The chain employs TRBV7-9 and TRBJ2-7; 7 nucleotides align to TRBD1. In germline, CDR1 is SEHNR, CDR2 FQNEAQ (reference sequence). The CDR3 totals 12 residues. V gave up 7 bases and J gave up 5 bases; unmatched junction bases: 5. The CDR3 DNA is TGTGCCAGCACCTACGACAGGGACGAGCAGTACTTC. Amino acids: CASTYDRDEQYF.

V is TRBV28 and J is TRBJ1-4; the match to TRBD1 covers 8 bases. J gave up 4 bases and V 7 bases, and 5 bases lay outside the gene matches. This CDR3 region has 14 residues. Per the germline V gene, CDR1 is MDHEN and CDR2 is SYDVKM. CDR3 residues: CASTPGGINEKLFF. For the CDR3, the DNA is TGTGCCAGCACTCCAGGGGGCATTAATGAAAAACTGTTTTTT.

The chain employs TRBV3-1 (or the pseudogene TRBV3-2) and TRBJ1-1; D is perhaps TRBD1 (5 bases). V was pared by 0 bases and J by 8 bases, with 19 bases between. Germline CDR1 reads LGHDT; CDR2 reads YNNKEL (reference sequence). There are 16 residues in the CDR3. CDR3 nucleotides: TGTGCCAGCAGCCAAGATTGGGGCCCCGCTGTGGTGGAAGCTTTCTTT. Encoded protein: CASSQDWGPAVVEAFF.

The chain is built from TRBV30 and TRBJ1-3, with D unclear. CDR1 and CDR2 from the germline V gene are GTSNPN and SVGIG (reference sequence). Trimming shortened V by 4 bases and J by 4 bases, and 26 bases separated the two germline ends. The CDR3 sequence is 18 residues long. CDR3 bases: TGTGCCTGGATACGAACTCCTGGAACTCATTCGGGAGGAAACACCATATATTTT. Translated: CAWIRTPGTHSGGNTIYF.

This chain uses TRBV7-2 with TRBJ2-3, with D perhaps matching TRBD2 (5 bases). This CDR3 comprises 15 residues. Germline lookup yields CDR1 SGHTA and CDR2 FQGNSA. With 5 bases removed from V and 2 bases from J, the gap between germline ends came to 14 bases. The CDR3 sequence is CASSPNRLYTDTQYF. For the CDR3, the DNA is TGTGCCAGCAGCCCAAATAGACTATACACAGATACGCAGTATTTT.

V gene TRBV18 combines with J gene TRBJ1-5; the D is unclear. In germline, CDR1 is KGHSH, CDR2 LQKENI. Trimming stripped 2 bases from V and 8 bases from J, with 10 bases between. The CDR3 consists of 13 residues. Written as DNA, the CDR3 is TGTGCCAGCTCACCAGGCCCGTCGGAGCCCCAGCATTTT. Its translation is CASSPGPSEPQHF. Looking up the rest from reference TRBV18 and TRBJ1-5 gives the full variable domain: NAGVMQNPRHLVRRRGQEARLRCSPMKGHSHVYWYRQLPEEGLKFMVYLQKENIIDESGMPKERFSAEFPKEGPSILRIQQVVRGDSAAYFCASSPGPSEPQHFGDGTRLSIL.

The chain joins TRBV18 to TRBJ2-1; TRBD1 matches at 9 bases. Germline loops: CDR1 KGHSH, CDR2 LQKENI. The J segment lost 5 bases and the V segment lost 6 bases, leaving 5 bases of the junction unmatched. The CDR3 is made up of 14 amino acids. The CDR3 sequence is CASSPTGGDNEQFF. CDR3 DNA: TGTGCCAGCTCGCCGACAGGGGGAGACAATGAGCAGTTCTTC.

The J gene is TRBJ2-3, the V gene TRBV7-9; 8 bases map to TRBD2. The CDR3 totals 15 residues. Germline loops: CDR1 SEHNR, CDR2 FQNEAQ (reference sequence). V lost 2 bases to trimming and J lost 4 bases; unmatched junction nucleotides: 5. The CDR3 sequence is CASSLFGGAADTQYF. In DNA form, the CDR3 reads TGTGCCAGCAGCTTATTCGGGGGGGCCGCAGATACGCAGTATTTT.

This clone was seen just once. This chain connects TRBV28 to TRBJ1-2, with a possible D match to TRBD1 (5 bases). The V gene lost 6 bases and the J gene lost 7 bases, with 18 bases spanning the gap. The CDR3 is 14 residues long. CDR1 and CDR2 from the germline V gene are MDHEN and SYDVKM. CDR3 bases: TGTGCCAGCAGGGTACGGGGGGACGGCTTTGGCTACACCTTC. As protein: CASRVRGDGFGYTF.

The V gene is TRBV18, the J gene TRBJ1-1, with D possibly TRBD1 on 6 matching bases. The CDR3 covers 14 residues. Between the trimmed V and J ends, which lost 3 bases and 3 bases, there was a span of 11 bases. Germline lookup yields CDR1 KGHSH and CDR2 LQKENI. The CDR3 loop is CASSPPGVYTEAFF. The DNA of the CDR3 is TGTGCCAGCTCACCGCCAGGGGTCTACACTGAAGCTTTCTTT.